The clone carrying this T cell receptor beta chain was counted a few times. The time point was: baseline pretreatment blood. Stated treatment: 15 Gy SBRT to primary tumor, nephrectomy 4 weeks later. Profiling relied on immunoSEQ multiplex PCR, and the TCRdb table lists in-frame clones only, not all of them. The top ten clones hold 12% of a sample with 110,000 to 150,000 clones, about 88% of them seen once. Germline loops: CDR1 SGHTA, CDR2 FQGTGA. The V and J ends lost 5 bases and 5 bases respectively, with 10 bases between them. The CDR3 is 13 amino acids. The sample originates from a study of radiation and T cells in renal cell carcinoma.

V usage is TRBV7-3 and J usage is TRBJ2-1; D is unclear. The clonotype comes from a woman aged 45-60 years with renal cell carcinoma. Sequenced material: blood, taken from a patient whose treatment included radiotherapy and nephrectomy. CDR3 DNA sequence: TGTGCCAGCAGCGCCTTGGCCCACAATGAGCAGTTCTTC. Encoded protein: CASSALAHNEQFF.